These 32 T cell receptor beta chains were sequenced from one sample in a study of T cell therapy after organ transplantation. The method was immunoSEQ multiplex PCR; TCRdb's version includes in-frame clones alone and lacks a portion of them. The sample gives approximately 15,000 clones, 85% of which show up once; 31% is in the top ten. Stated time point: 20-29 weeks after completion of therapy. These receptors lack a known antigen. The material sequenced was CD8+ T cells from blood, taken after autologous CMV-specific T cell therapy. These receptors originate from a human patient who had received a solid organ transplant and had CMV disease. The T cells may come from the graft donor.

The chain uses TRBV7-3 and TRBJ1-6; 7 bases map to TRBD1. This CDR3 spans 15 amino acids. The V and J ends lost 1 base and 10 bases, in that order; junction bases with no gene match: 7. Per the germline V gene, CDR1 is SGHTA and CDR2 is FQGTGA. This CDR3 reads CASSLRGGFTSPLHF. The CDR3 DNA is TGTGCCAGCAGCTTAAGAGGGGGCTTTACATCACCCCTCCACTTT.

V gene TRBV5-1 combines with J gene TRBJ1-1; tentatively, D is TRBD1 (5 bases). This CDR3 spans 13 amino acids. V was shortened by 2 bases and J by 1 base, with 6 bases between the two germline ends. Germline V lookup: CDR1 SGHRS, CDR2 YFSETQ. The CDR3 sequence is CASSFGTNTEAFF. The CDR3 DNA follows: TGCGCCAGCAGCTTCGGGACGAACACTGAAGCTTTCTTT.

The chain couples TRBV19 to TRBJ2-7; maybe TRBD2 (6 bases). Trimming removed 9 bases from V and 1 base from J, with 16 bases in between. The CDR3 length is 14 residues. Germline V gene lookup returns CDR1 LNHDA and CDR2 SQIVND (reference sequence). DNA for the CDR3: TGTGCCAGCTCGGGGGTGGCACATTCCTACGAGCAGTACTTC. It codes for CASSGVAHSYEQYF.

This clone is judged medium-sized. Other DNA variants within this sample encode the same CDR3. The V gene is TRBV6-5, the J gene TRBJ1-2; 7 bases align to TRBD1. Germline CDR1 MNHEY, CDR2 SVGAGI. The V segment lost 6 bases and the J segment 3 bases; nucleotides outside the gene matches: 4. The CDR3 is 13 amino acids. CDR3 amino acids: CASSPDRDYGYTF. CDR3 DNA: TGTGCCAGCAGCCCCGACAGGGACTATGGCTACACCTTC.

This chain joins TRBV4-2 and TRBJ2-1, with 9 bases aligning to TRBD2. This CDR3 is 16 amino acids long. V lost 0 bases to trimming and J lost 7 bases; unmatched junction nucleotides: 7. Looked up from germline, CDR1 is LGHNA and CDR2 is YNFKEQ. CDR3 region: CASSQEVAGAMNEQFF. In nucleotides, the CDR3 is TGTGCCAGCAGCCAAGAAGTAGCGGGAGCTATGAATGAGCAGTTCTTC.

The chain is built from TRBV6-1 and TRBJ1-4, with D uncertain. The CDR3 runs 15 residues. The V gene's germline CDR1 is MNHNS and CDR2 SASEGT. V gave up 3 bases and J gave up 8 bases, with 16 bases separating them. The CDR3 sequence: CASSELGNLEEKLFF. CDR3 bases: TGTGCCAGCAGTGAGTTAGGGAATTTGGAGGAAAAACTGTTTTTT.

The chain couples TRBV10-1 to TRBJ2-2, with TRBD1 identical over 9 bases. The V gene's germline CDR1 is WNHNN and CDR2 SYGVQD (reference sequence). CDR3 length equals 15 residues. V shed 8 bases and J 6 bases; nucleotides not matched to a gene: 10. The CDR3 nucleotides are TGCGCCAGCGCAGACCGGGACAGGGATCCCGGGGAGCTGTTTTTT. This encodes CASADRDRDPGELFF.

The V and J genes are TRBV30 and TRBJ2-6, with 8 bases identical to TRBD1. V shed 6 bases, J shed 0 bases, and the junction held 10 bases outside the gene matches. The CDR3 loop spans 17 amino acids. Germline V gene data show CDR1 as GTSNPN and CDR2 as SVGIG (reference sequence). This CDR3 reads CACQGAGWSSGANVLTF. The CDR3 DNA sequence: TGTGCCTGCCAGGGGGCCGGGTGGAGCTCTGGGGCCAACGTCCTGACTTTC.

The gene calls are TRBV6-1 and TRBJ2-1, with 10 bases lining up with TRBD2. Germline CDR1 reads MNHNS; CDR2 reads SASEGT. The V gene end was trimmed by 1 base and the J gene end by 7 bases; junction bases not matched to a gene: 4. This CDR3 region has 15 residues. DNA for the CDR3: TGTGCCAGCAGTGAAGACAGCGGGGGGGCAAATGAGCAGTTCTTC. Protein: CASSEDSGGANEQFF.

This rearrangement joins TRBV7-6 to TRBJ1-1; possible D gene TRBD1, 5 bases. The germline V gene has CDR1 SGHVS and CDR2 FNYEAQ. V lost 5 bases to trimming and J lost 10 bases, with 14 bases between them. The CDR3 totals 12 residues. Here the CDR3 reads CASSEGEGVAFF. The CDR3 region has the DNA TGTGCCAGCAGCGAAGGGGAGGGCGTAGCTTTCTTT. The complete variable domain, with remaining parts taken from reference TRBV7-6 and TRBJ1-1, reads GAGVSQSPRYKVTKRGQDVALRCDPISGHVSLYWYRQALGQGPEFLTYFNYEAQQDKSGLPNDRFSAERPEGSISTLTIQRTEQRDSAMYRCASSEGEGVAFFGQGTRLTVV.

This chain's CDR3 is CASRFFSSGELFF. For the CDR3, the DNA is TGTGCCAGCAGATTCTTCAGCAGCGGGGAGCTGTTTTTT. This chain joins TRBV25-1 and TRBJ2-2; no firm D call. The CDR3 totals 13 residues. Germline values: CDR1 MGHDK, CDR2 SYGVNS. V dropped 6 bases and J dropped 7 bases, with 12 bases sitting between them.

CDR3: CASRGTGNNEQFF. The DNA for the CDR3 is TGTGCCAGCAGGGGCACAGGGAACAATGAGCAGTTCTTC. V gene TRBV27 combines with J gene TRBJ2-1; possible D gene TRBD1, 6 bases. CDR3 size: 13 residues. Germline CDR1 is MNHEY and CDR2 is SMNVEV (reference sequence). Trimming took 6 bases from V and 5 from J, leaving 11 bases between them.

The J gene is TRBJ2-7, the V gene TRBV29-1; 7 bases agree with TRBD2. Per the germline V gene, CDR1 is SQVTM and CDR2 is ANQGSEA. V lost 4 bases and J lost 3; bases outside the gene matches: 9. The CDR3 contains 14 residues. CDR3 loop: CSVVGGPGGYEQYF. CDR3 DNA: TGCAGCGTTGTGGGAGGTCCGGGGGGCTACGAGCAGTACTTC.

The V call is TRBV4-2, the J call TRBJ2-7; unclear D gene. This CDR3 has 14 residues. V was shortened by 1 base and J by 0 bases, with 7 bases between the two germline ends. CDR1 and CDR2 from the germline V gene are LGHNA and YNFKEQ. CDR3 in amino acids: CASSQARSSYEQYF. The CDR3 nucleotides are TGTGCCAGCAGCCAAGCCAGGTCCTCCTACGAGCAGTACTTC.

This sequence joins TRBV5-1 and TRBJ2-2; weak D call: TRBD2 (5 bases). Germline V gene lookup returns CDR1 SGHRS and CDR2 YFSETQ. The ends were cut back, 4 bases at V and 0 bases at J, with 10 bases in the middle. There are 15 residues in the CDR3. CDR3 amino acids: CASSAGNPNTGELFF. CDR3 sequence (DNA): TGCGCCAGCAGCGCCGGGAACCCGAACACCGGGGAGCTGTTTTTT.

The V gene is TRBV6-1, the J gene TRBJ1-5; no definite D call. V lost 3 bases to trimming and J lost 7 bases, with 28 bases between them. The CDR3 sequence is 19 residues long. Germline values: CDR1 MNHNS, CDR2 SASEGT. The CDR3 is CASSDNEGESSVGEQPQHF. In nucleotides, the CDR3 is TGTGCCAGCAGTGATAACGAGGGAGAGTCGAGTGTTGGGGAACAGCCCCAGCATTTT.

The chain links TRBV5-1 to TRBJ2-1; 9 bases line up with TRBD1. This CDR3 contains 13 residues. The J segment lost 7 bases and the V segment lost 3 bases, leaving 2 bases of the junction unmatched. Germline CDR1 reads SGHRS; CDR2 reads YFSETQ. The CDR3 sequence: CASSWDRANEQFF. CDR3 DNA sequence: TGCGCCAGCAGCTGGGACAGGGCGAATGAGCAGTTCTTC.

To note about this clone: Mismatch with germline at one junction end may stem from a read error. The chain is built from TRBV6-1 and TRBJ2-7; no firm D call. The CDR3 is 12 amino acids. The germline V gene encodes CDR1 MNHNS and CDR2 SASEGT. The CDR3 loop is CASSEGIYEQYF. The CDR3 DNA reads TGTGCCAGCAGCGAAGGGATATACGAGCAGTACTTC.

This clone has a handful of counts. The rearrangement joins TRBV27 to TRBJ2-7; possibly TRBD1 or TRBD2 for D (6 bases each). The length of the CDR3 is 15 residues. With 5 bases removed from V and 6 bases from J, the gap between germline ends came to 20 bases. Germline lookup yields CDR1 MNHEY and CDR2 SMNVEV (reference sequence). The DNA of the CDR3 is TGTGCCAGCAGTCCCTCCCCGGAGGGGGTAACCGAGCAGTACTTC. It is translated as CASSPSPEGVTEQYF.

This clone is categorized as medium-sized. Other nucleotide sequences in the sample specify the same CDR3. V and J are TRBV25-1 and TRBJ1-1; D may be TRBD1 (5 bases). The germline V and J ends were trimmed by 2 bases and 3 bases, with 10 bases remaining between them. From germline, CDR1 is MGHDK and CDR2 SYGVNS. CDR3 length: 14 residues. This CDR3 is CASSEQGRDTEAFF. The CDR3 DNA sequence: TGTGCCAGCAGTGAACAGGGAAGGGACACTGAAGCTTTCTTT.

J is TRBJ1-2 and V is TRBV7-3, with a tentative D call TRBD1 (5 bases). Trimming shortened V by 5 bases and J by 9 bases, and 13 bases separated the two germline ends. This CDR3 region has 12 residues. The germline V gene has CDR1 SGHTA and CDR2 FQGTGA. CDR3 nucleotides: TGTGCCAGCAGCCTGGGGGATGGGAGCTACACCTTC. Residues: CASSLGDGSYTF.

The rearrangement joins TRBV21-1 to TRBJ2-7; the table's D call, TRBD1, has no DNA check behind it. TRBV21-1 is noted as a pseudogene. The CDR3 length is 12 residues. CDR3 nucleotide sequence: TGTGCCAGCAGGACGAACAGGGGCGAGCAGTACTTC. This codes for CASRTNRGEQYF.

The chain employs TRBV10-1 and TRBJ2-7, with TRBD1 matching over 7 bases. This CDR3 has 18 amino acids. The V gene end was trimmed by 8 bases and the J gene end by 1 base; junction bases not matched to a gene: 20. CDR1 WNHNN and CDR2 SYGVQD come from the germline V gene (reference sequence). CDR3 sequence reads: CASPVGVAAGTVSYEQYF. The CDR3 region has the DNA TGCGCCAGCCCGGTGGGAGTTGCCGCCGGGACAGTTTCCTACGAGCAGTACTTC.

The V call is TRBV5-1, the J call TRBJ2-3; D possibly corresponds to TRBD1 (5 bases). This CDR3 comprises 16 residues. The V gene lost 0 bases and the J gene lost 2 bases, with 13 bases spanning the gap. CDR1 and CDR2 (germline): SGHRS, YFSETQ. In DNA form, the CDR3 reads TGCGCCAGCAGCTTGGCACAGGTCATACTCACAGATACGCAGTATTTT. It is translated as CASSLAQVILTDTQYF.

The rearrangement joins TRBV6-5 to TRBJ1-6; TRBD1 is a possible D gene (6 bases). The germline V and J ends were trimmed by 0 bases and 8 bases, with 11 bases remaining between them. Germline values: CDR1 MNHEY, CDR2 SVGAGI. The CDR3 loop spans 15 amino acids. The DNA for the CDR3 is TGTGCCAGCAGTTACTCGGGCCAGGGGTATTCACCCCTCCACTTT. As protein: CASSYSGQGYSPLHF.

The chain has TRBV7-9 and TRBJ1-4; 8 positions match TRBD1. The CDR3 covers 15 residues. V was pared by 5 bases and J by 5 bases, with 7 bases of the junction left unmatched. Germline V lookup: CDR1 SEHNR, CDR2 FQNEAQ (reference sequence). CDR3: CASSTRQGWNEKLFF. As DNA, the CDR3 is TGTGCCAGCAGCACCCGACAGGGGTGGAATGAAAAACTGTTTTTT.

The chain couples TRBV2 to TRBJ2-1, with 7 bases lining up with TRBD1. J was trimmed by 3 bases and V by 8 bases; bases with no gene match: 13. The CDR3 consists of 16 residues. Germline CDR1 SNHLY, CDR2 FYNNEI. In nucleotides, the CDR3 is TGTGCCAGCGTTCGAGACGGGACAGACGACTACAATGAGCAGTTCTTC. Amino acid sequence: CASVRDGTDDYNEQFF.

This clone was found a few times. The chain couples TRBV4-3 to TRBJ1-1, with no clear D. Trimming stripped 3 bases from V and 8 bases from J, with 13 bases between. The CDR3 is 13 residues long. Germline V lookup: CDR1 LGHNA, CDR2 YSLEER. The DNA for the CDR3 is TGCGCCAGCAGCCACCTCACCCTAAGGGAAGCTTTCTTT. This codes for CASSHLTLREAFF.

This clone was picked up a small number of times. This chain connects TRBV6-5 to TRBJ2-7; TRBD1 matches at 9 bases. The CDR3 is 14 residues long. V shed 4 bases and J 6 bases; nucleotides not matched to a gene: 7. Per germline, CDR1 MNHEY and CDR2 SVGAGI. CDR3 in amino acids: CASSWTGVAAEQYF. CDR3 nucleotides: TGTGCCAGCAGTTGGACAGGGGTCGCTGCCGAGCAGTACTTC.

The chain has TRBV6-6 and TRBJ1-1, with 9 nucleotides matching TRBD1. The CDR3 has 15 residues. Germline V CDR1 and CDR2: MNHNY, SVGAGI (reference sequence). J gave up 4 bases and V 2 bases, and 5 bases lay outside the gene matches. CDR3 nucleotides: TGTGCCAGCAGTTACGCGGGACAGGGCGGCACTGAAGCTTTCTTT. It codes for CASSYAGQGGTEAFF.

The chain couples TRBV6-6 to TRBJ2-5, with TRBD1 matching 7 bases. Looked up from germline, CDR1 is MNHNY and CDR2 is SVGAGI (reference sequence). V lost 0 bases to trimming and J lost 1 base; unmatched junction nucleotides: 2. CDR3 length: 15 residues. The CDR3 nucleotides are TGTGCCAGCAGTTACTCGGGGGACAGCCAAGAGACCCAGTACTTC. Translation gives CASSYSGDSQETQYF.

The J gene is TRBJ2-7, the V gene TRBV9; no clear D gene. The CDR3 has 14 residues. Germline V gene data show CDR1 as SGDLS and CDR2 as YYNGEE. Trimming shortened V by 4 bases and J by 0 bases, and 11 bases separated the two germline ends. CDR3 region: CASSPRTGSYEQYF. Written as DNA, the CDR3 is TGTGCCAGCAGCCCCCGGACGGGCTCCTACGAGCAGTACTTC.